Listed here are 16 T cell receptor beta chains from one sample, sequenced in a study of identical twins. TCRdb redid the calling of the 5' RACE reads with MiXCR, one entry per CDR3 protein. Among approximately 470,000 distinct CDR3 sequences listed, 14% were seen once. Separately, the same data were catalogued under a study of yellow fever vaccine responses in identical twins.

Material for sequencing was CD4+ T cells sorted from blood. The receptors originated from a woman aged 18-30 years in good health.

The rearrangement links TRBV28 to TRBJ2-1; 14 bases line up with TRBD2. The CDR3 length is 14 residues. The germline gives CDR1 MDHEN, CDR2 SYDVKM. J lost 9 bases, V lost 7 bases, and 5 bases had no gene match. CDR3 DNA sequence: TGTGCCAGCACCGGGACTAGCGGGAGTTTTGAGCAGTTCTTC. This encodes CASTGTSGSFEQFF.

The gene calls are TRBV20-1 and TRBJ2-3; 9 bases are a match to TRBD1. V lost 0 bases to trimming and J lost 4 bases; unmatched junction nucleotides: 8. Germline V lookup: CDR1 DFQATT, CDR2 SNEGSKA (reference sequence). This CDR3 spans 16 amino acids. CDR3 protein: CSAREIGTGFSDTQYF. CDR3 nucleotide sequence: TGCAGTGCTAGAGAGATTGGGACAGGGTTTTCAGATACGCAGTATTTT.

V gene TRBV2 combines with J gene TRBJ2-5; 9 positions match TRBD2. The trim removed 0 bases at V and 6 bases at J, leaving 8 bases unmatched. CDR3 length: 16 residues. The germline gives CDR1 SNHLY, CDR2 FYNNEI. The chain's CDR3 is CASSEAKGTSRKTQYF. DNA for the CDR3: TGTGCCAGCAGTGAAGCGAAAGGGACTAGCCGGAAGACCCAGTACTTC.

This clonotype was recorded a few times. The genes are TRBV7-2 and TRBJ2-3; no definite D call. The CDR3 loop spans 16 amino acids. Germline CDR1 is SGHTA and CDR2 is FQGNSA. With 1 base removed from V and 2 bases from J, the gap between germline ends came to 13 bases. CDR3: CASSLGGDKFTDTQYF. DNA of the CDR3: TGTGCCAGCAGCTTAGGGGGTGACAAGTTCACAGATACGCAGTATTTT.

This clonotype has a handful of counts. This chain uses TRBV20-1 with TRBJ2-7; D is ambiguous. Germline CDR1 is DFQATT and CDR2 is SNEGSKA (reference sequence). Trimming pared 1 base from V and 3 bases from J, leaving 7 bases between. This CDR3 contains 12 residues. CDR3 in amino acids: CSARVSLYEQYF. As DNA, the CDR3 is TGCAGTGCTAGAGTTTCCCTCTACGAGCAGTACTTC.

This clonotype was seen more than once but under ten times. The J gene is TRBJ1-2, the V gene TRBV6-5; D unresolved. Germline V gene lookup returns CDR1 MNHEY and CDR2 SVGAGI. V was trimmed by 2 bases and J by 4 bases, leaving 11 bases between them. CDR3 length: 14 residues. CDR3 DNA: TGTGCCAGCAGTTACGGTGCGGAGCGCTATGGCTACACCTTC. Encoded protein: CASSYGAERYGYTF.

Only a few counts were recorded for this clonotype. The chain links TRBV20-1 to TRBJ2-1; 10 nucleotides line up with TRBD2. This CDR3 has 15 residues. In germline, CDR1 is DFQATT, CDR2 SNEGSKA (reference sequence). Trimming cost V 2 bases and J 6 bases; bases outside gene matches: 7. For the CDR3, the DNA is TGCAGTGCTAGACCGCTAGCGGGAGTCTTCAATGAGCAGTTCTTC. Translated: CSARPLAGVFNEQFF.

This clonotype turned up a few times. DNA for the CDR3: TGTGCCACCAGTGATCACCCGCGCTCAGCGGGAGGGCCACAGACCCAGTACTTC. This codes for CATSDHPRSAGGPQTQYF. The genes are TRBV24-1 and TRBJ2-5, with 10 bases that match TRBD2. This CDR3 has 18 residues. Germline lookup yields CDR1 KGHDR and CDR2 SFDVKD. V trimming: 3 bases; J trimming: 6 bases; junction bases outside the gene matches: 15.

The sample holds many counts of this clonotype. The chain joins TRBV9 to TRBJ2-2; D may be TRBD1 (5 bases). V dropped 2 bases and J dropped 4 bases, with 9 bases sitting between them. Germline loops: CDR1 SGDLS, CDR2 YYNGEE. The length of the CDR3 is 14 residues. The CDR3 nucleotides are TGTGCCAGCAGCGTTAGCAGGGTCACCGGGGAGCTGTTTTTT. It translates to CASSVSRVTGELFF.

For this clonotype: A junction end diverges from the germline sequence, so it may reflect a read error. The V gene is TRBV7-9, the J gene TRBJ2-1; 9 nucleotides align to TRBD2. CDR1 is SEHNR, CDR2 FQNEAQ, per germline (reference sequence). The CDR3 loop spans 15 amino acids. Written as DNA, the CDR3 is TGTGCCTGCAGCTCCTTGACTAGCGGAGACAATGAGCAGTTCTTC. Translated: CACSSLTSGDNEQFF. The full variable domain, its missing parts supplied by reference TRBV7-9 and TRBJ2-1, is DTGVSQNPRHKITKRGQNVTFRCDPISEHNRLYWYRQTLGQGPEFLTYFQNEAQLEKSRLLSDRFSAERPKGSFSTLEIQRTEQGDSAMYLCACSSLTSGDNEQFFGPGTRLTVL.

There are a few counts of this clonotype. The chain is built from TRBV5-1 and TRBJ2-7, with TRBD1 matching 7 bases. There are 15 residues in the CDR3. Germline CDR1 and CDR2: SGHRS and YFSETQ. V shed 0 bases and J 6 bases; nucleotides not matched to a gene: 9. The CDR3 sequence is CASSLAGQLTAEQYF. The CDR3 region has the DNA TGCGCCAGCAGCTTGGCGGGACAGCTTACGGCCGAGCAGTACTTC.

This clonotype was counted between two and nine times. V gene TRBV7-9 combines with J gene TRBJ1-4; D may be TRBD1 (5 bases). This CDR3 spans 17 amino acids. The germline V gene encodes CDR1 SEHNR and CDR2 FQNEAQ (reference sequence). V shed 1 base and J shed 0 bases, with 12 bases lying between them. CDR3 sequence (DNA): TGTGCCAGCAGCTTAGTCGAGGGGCAAGCAACTAATGAAAAACTGTTTTTT. Its translation is CASSLVEGQATNEKLFF.

V usage is TRBV20-1 and J usage is TRBJ1-2; TRBD1 agrees at 9 bases. The germline gives CDR1 DFQATT, CDR2 SNEGSKA (reference sequence). V trimming: 6 bases; J trimming: 5 bases; junction bases outside the gene matches: 10. This CDR3 region has 14 residues. CDR3: CSANPRTGEYGYTF. In nucleotides, the CDR3 is TGCAGTGCCAACCCTCGGACAGGGGAGTATGGCTACACCTTC.

The chain recombines TRBV7-2 with TRBJ2-7; 8 nucleotides agree with TRBD1. The V gene's germline CDR1 is SGHTA and CDR2 FQGNSA. The CDR3 totals 15 residues. Losses at the gene ends were 5 bases for V and 8 bases for J; bases not matched to a gene: 14. The chain's CDR3 is CASSVTGTGNSKQYF. The CDR3 coding sequence is TGTGCCAGCAGCGTAACCGGGACAGGTAACTCCAAGCAGTACTTC.

There are a few counts of this clonotype. The rearrangement uses TRBV6-1 and TRBJ1-1; no reliable D call. Germline V CDR1 and CDR2: MNHNS, SASEGT. V lost 7 bases, J lost 5 bases, and 20 bases lay in between. The CDR3 covers 15 residues. The CDR3 reads CASTRGFAVETEAFF. The CDR3 bases are TGTGCCAGCACCCGCGGGTTTGCGGTAGAGACTGAAGCTTTCTTT.

This clonotype showed up many times. The genes are TRBV12-3 or TRBV12-4 and TRBJ2-1, with no clear D. The V end lost 8 bases, the J end lost 0 bases, and 8 bases lay between the germline ends. The CDR3 sequence is 13 residues long. CDR3 sequence reads: CASRMSSYNEQFF. The CDR3 DNA reads as TGTGCCAGCCGAATGAGCTCCTACAATGAGCAGTTCTTC.